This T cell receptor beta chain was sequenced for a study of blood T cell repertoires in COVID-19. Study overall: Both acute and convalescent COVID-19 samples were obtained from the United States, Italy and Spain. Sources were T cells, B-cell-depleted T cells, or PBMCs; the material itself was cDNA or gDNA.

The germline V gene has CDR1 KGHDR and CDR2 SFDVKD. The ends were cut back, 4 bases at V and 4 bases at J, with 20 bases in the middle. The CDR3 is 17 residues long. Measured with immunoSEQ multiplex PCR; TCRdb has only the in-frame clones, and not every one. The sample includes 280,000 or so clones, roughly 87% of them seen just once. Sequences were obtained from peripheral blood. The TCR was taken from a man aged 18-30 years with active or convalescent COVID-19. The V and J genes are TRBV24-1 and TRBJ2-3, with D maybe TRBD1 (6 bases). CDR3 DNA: TGTGCCACCAGTGAAAACGGACAGTGGGGGCAGGCAGATACGCAGTATTTT. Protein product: CATSENGQWGQADTQYF.